This TCR beta chain stems from a study of cytomegalovirus exposure and HLA in healthy donors. As for the study in general: Samples from HLA-typed donors yielded 85 million to 95 million unique TCRs in an early data release. Among the 300 to 400 donors who were genotyped, 70% to 90% fell in the genetic ancestry cluster that is associated with self-reported Caucasian donors. Whole-study results and caveats: Presence/absence analyses assumed roughly uniform sequencing depth across donors, which may not hold.

In the case of this clone: Antigen unknown.

PCR involved 60 Vbeta and 13 Jbeta primers. The method was immunoSEQ multiplex PCR; TCRdb's version includes in-frame clones alone and lacks a portion of them. The sample consists of 63,000 or so clones, about 76% of them appearing once. This CDR3 has 16 residues. CDR1 is SNHLY, CDR2 FYNNEI, per germline. The germline V and J ends were trimmed by 2 bases and 3 bases, with 15 bases remaining between them. The sequence came from a man in his fifties in good health and CMV-seronegative. The material sequenced was PBMCs. The chain links TRBV2 to TRBJ2-3; perhaps TRBD1 as D (8 bases). CDR3 loop: CASSEYRGGLTDTQYF. CDR3 DNA sequence: TGTGCCAGCAGTGAATACAGGGGGGGCCTAACAGATACGCAGTATTTT.